The 18 T cell receptor beta chains given below trace back to one sample, sequenced in a study of blood T cell repertoires in COVID-19. Clones were sequenced by immunoSEQ multiplex PCR, and TCRdb holds only the in-frame ones, with some missing. The sample comprises 220,000 or so clones, roughly 89% of which are singletons, and less than 7% rests with the top ten. Sequenced sample: PBMCs or T cells enriched from blood (not recorded which). All receptors come from a woman between 40 and 50 years old who had recovered from COVID-19.

The CDR3 DNA is TGCAGCGCCCGTCCCGGGACTTCCTACGAGCAGTACTTC. It codes for CSARPGTSYEQYF. V usage is TRBV29-1 and J usage is TRBJ2-7, with a possible D match to TRBD2 (6 bases). The CDR3 is made up of 13 amino acids. Germline CDR1 is SQVTM and CDR2 is ANQGSEA. The ends were cut back, 7 bases at V and 1 base at J, with 14 bases in the middle.

The CDR3 DNA is TGTGCCTGGATGAGCGGACTAGCTGAAGCTTTCTTT. Residues: CAWMSGLAEAFF. The rearrangement links TRBV30 to TRBJ1-1; D uncertain. CDR3 length: 12 residues. Trimming removed 4 bases at V and 6 bases at J, with 12 bases between. Germline V gives CDR1 GTSNPN, CDR2 SVGIG (reference sequence).

J is TRBJ2-7 and V is TRBV5-1; a possible D gene is TRBD2 (5 bases). The CDR3 sequence is 16 residues long. Germline CDR1 is SGHRS and CDR2 is YFSETQ. The V and J ends lost 0 bases and 7 bases respectively, with 20 bases between them. CDR3 nucleotides: TGCGCCAGCAGCTTGGAAACTACCACAAGAACGGGGGAGCAGTACTTC. It translates to CASSLETTTRTGEQYF.

The V call is TRBV20-1, the J call TRBJ1-2; D gene unclear. The length of the CDR3 is 11 residues. CDR1 and CDR2 from the germline V gene are DFQATT and SNEGSKA (reference sequence). V gave up 8 bases and J gave up 8 bases, with 15 bases separating them. CDR3 loop: CSTIREGGYTF. CDR3 coding DNA: TGCAGTACTATTAGGGAGGGAGGCTACACCTTC.

This chain uses TRBV4-1 with TRBJ2-3; 12 bases are a match to TRBD2. Trimming took 0 bases from V and 8 from J; bases not matched to a gene: 15. The CDR3 contains 19 residues. CDR1 is MGHRA, CDR2 YSYEKL, per germline. The CDR3 spells CASSQDATSGSASSGTQYF. CDR3 in DNA: TGCGCCAGCAGCCAAGATGCGACTAGCGGGAGTGCTAGCAGTGGTACGCAGTATTTT.

The V and J genes are TRBV19 and TRBJ1-3; D uncertain. This CDR3 region has 14 residues. Trimming took 4 bases from V and 6 from J, leaving 13 bases between them. Germline V gene sequence: CDR1 LNHDA, CDR2 SQIVND (reference sequence). DNA for the CDR3: TGTGCCAGTAGTAATACGGGTTGGATAAACACCATATATTTT. Protein product: CASSNTGWINTIYF.

The chain joins TRBV11-2 to TRBJ2-1, with TRBD2 matching over 13 bases. This CDR3 region has 18 residues. The germline CDR1 and CDR2 sequences are SGHAT and FQNNGV. The V and J ends lost 6 bases and 9 bases, in that order; junction bases with no gene match: 17. The CDR3 is CASRRLSGGTSGISEQFF. The CDR3 DNA follows: TGTGCCAGCAGACGCCTGTCAGGGGGGACTAGCGGGATCAGTGAGCAGTTCTTC.

The chain recombines TRBV5-8 with TRBJ1-2; D remains unclear. The CDR3 totals 12 residues. Germline CDR1 reads SGHTS; CDR2 reads YDEGEE. The V gene lost 3 bases and the J gene lost 7 bases, with 10 bases spanning the gap. This chain's CDR3 is CASSSGTSGYTF. The CDR3, as DNA: TGTGCCAGCAGCTCGGGAACATCTGGCTACACCTTC.

The gene calls are TRBV24-1 and TRBJ2-2; tentative D call: TRBD1 (6 bases). The V gene's germline CDR1 is KGHDR and CDR2 SFDVKD. The CDR3 is made up of 16 amino acids. Trimming shortened V by 2 bases and J by 3 bases, and 12 bases separated the two germline ends. The CDR3 DNA follows: TGTGCCACCAGTGATTACTCACAGGGATACACCGGGGAGCTGTTTTTT. Protein product: CATSDYSQGYTGELFF.

The chain carries TRBV19 and TRBJ2-2, with D possibly matching TRBD2 (5 bases). Trimming took off 3 bases at V and 6 bases at J, with 11 bases between the two ends. The CDR3 has 14 amino acids. Per germline, CDR1 LNHDA and CDR2 SQIVND (reference sequence). CDR3 sequence: CASSIMGSSGELFF. The DNA of the CDR3 is TGTGCCAGTAGTATCATGGGGAGTTCCGGGGAGCTGTTTTTT.

This chain links TRBV28 with TRBJ2-7; 7 bases line up with TRBD1. CDR1 and CDR2 (germline): MDHEN, SYDVKM. The CDR3 loop spans 14 amino acids. With V trimmed by 6 bases and J by 3 bases, 8 bases remained unmatched. The CDR3 protein is CASRLGRDSYEQYV. CDR3 DNA sequence: TGTGCCAGCAGACTAGGTCGGGACAGCTACGAGCAGTACGTC.

V and J are TRBV6-5 and TRBJ2-3; the match to TRBD2 covers 9 bases. The V gene's germline CDR1 is MNHEY and CDR2 SVGAGI. Losses at the gene ends were 0 bases for V and 2 bases for J; bases not matched to a gene: 3. This CDR3 spans 16 amino acids. This CDR3 is CASSYSAGGFTDTQYF. Here the CDR3 DNA reads TGTGCCAGCAGTTACTCAGCGGGAGGCTTCACAGATACGCAGTATTTT.

This chain uses TRBV2 with TRBJ1-4, with D unclear. V dropped 3 bases and J dropped 5 bases, with 10 bases sitting between them. This CDR3 is built from 14 residues. Germline V gene lookup returns CDR1 SNHLY and CDR2 FYNNEI. The CDR3 DNA follows: TGTGCCAGCAGTGAGAGCCAGACAAATGAAAAACTGTTTTTT. Translation: CASSESQTNEKLFF.

The chain has TRBV4-1 and TRBJ2-6; D unclear. In germline, CDR1 is MGHRA, CDR2 YSYEKL. CDR3 length equals 15 residues. The ends were cut back, 4 bases at V and 2 bases at J, with 9 bases in the middle. The CDR3, as DNA: TGCGCCAGCAGCCCTCAGAGGCCTGGGGCCAACGTCCTGACTTTC. Residues: CASSPQRPGANVLTF.

The chain couples TRBV7-9 to TRBJ1-2, with TRBD1 as a possible D gene (6 bases). V lost 3 bases and J lost 3, with 11 bases in between. Germline loops: CDR1 SEHNR, CDR2 FQNEAQ (reference sequence). The CDR3 contains 14 residues. The DNA for the CDR3 is TGTGCCAGCAGCTTCGGACAGAGTCACTATGGCTACACCTTC. Encoded protein: CASSFGQSHYGYTF.

The chain is built from TRBV19 and TRBJ2-7; 9 bases agree with TRBD1. The germline V gene encodes CDR1 LNHDA and CDR2 SQIVND (reference sequence). The length of the CDR3 is 12 residues. With V trimmed by 11 bases and J by 2 bases, 4 bases remained unmatched. The CDR3 protein is CAGRDRAYEQYV. For the CDR3, the DNA is TGTGCCGGCCGGGACAGGGCCTACGAGCAGTACGTC.

The rearrangement uses TRBV11-2 and TRBJ2-5; TRBD1 aligns across 8 bases. V lost 5 bases and J lost 0; bases outside the gene matches: 5. CDR3 length equals 15 residues. Germline assignment: CDR1 SGHAT and CDR2 FQNNGV. Here the CDR3 DNA reads TGTGCCAGCAGCCCCGACAGGGGATACCAAGAGACCCAGTACTTC. Its protein is CASSPDRGYQETQYF.

This clone was found once. V and J are TRBV4-1 and TRBJ2-4; 7 bases align to TRBD2. The V and J ends lost 3 bases and 11 bases, in that order; junction bases with no gene match: 7. The CDR3 spans 13 residues. From germline, CDR1 is MGHRA and CDR2 YSYEKL. In nucleotides, the CDR3 is TGCGCCAGCAGCCAGTTAATAGCGGGTCTTCAGTACTTC. It yields the protein CASSQLIAGLQYF.